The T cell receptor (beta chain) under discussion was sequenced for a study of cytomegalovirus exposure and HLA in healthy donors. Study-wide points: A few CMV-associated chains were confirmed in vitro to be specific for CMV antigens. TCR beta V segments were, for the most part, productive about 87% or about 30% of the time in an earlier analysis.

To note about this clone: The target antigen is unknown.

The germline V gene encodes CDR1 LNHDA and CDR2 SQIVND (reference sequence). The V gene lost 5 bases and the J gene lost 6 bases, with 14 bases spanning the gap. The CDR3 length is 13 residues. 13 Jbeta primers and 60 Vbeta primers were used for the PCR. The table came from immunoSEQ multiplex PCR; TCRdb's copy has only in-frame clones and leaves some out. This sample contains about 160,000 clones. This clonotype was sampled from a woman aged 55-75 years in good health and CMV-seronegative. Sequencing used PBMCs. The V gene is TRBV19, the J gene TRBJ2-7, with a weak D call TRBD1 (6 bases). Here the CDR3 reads CASSFPGVGEQYF. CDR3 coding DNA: TGTGCCAGTAGTTTTCCAGGGGTGGGCGAGCAGTACTTC.